The clone carrying this T cell receptor beta chain was counted many times. Time point reported: patch test 1, 2 weeks after DPC sensitization. Treatment given: therapeutic diphenylcyclopropenone sensitization with weekly scalp DPC. TCRdb independently ran MiXCR on the RACE reads; one entry per CDR3 protein. The sample yields some 340,000 distinct CDR3 sequences, under 9% seen once. Germline CDR1 and CDR2: LNHNV and YYDKDF (reference sequence). Trimming took 0 bases from V and 4 from J, leaving 13 bases between them. This CDR3 contains 17 residues. This specimen belongs to a study of human T cells and chemical hapten exposure. About the study: Variation in per-sample TCR yields came mainly from small pooled library volume differences.

This chain uses TRBV15 with TRBJ2-6; D not certain. This receptor was identified in a woman under 30 with alopecia areata. Some clones in this sample may be carry-over from other donors' samples. The sample in question was whole blood, obtained in connection with sensitization to the hapten diphenylcyclopropenone (DPC). The CDR3 DNA reads TGTGCCACCAGCAGAGATGTTCGGCTAACAGGGGCCAACGTCCTGACTTTC. Translation: CATSRDVRLTGANVLTF.